This T cell receptor (beta chain) was sequenced during a study of T cells in Graves' hyperthyroidism and ophthalmopathy. Study-level findings and limits: The majority of expanded thyroid clonotypes above 0.001 also appeared in blood.

The source of the PBMCs was approximately 10 ml of fresh peripheral blood. The ends lost 5 bases at V and 4 bases at J; junction bases unmatched: 6. CDR1 MDHEN and CDR2 SYDVKM come from the germline V gene. The CDR3 is 16 residues long. About this clonotype: Its antigen remains unknown.

Template material for amplifying TCR beta CDR3 regions consisted of RNA transcripts. First-round RT-PCR of the TCR CDR3 relied on the HTBI primer set. TCRdb reprocessed the multiplex PCR reads with MiXCR, giving one entry per CDR3 protein. The sample has roughly 280,000 distinct CDR3 sequences; over 20% are singletons. This TCR derives from a man in his thirties or forties with Graves' ophthalmopathy. Source material: blood. The V gene is TRBV28, the J gene TRBJ1-5, with 12 bases fitting TRBD1. In nucleotides, the CDR3 is TGTGCCAGCAGTGACCGGGACAGGGGGCTAAATCAGCCCCAGCATTTT. Translating gives CASSDRDRGLNQPQHF.